The next 20 T cell receptor beta chains were all read from a single sample in a study of cytomegalovirus exposure and HLA in healthy donors. Both 60 Vbeta primers and 13 Jbeta primers went into the PCR. Produced via immunoSEQ multiplex PCR; TCRdb's table is partial and in-frame only. The sample yields approximately 140,000 clones, approximately 70% seen once. The sample consisted of PBMCs. The receptor source for this set is a woman under 30 in good health and CMV-seronegative.

The chain is built from TRBV6-1 and TRBJ1-6; D unclear. Trimming took 4 bases from V and 4 from J, leaving 11 bases between them. The CDR3 has 15 amino acids. The germline V gene has CDR1 MNHNS and CDR2 SASEGT. As DNA, the CDR3 is TGTGCCAGCAGTGGATCCGGGATTTATAATTCACCCCTCCACTTT. This translates into CASSGSGIYNSPLHF.

The chain links TRBV19 to TRBJ1-3; no clear D. Trimming removed 3 bases from V and 0 bases from J, with 9 bases in between. Germline assignment: CDR1 LNHDA and CDR2 SQIVND (reference sequence). This CDR3 is built from 15 residues. The CDR3 sequence is CASSMLSFSGNTIYF. CDR3 sequence (DNA): TGTGCCAGTAGTATGTTAAGCTTCTCTGGAAACACCATATATTTT.

The rearrangement uses TRBV11-3 and TRBJ2-7; TRBD2 matches at 11 bases. This CDR3 is 13 amino acids long. The J segment lost 2 bases and the V segment lost 9 bases, leaving 3 bases of the junction unmatched. Germline V gives CDR1 SGHNT, CDR2 YENEEA. The CDR3 loop reads CARTSGETYEQYV. The CDR3 DNA follows: TGTGCCAGGACTAGCGGGGAGACCTACGAGCAGTACGTC.

CDR3 DNA sequence: TGTGCCAGCAGTCAGGGTGGCTCTGGAAACACCATATATTTT. It codes for CASSQGGSGNTIYF. The chain couples TRBV11-2 to TRBJ1-3; D perhaps matches TRBD1 (5 bases). CDR1 is SGHAT and CDR2 is FQNNGV in the germline V gene. The CDR3 length is 14 residues. Trimming left V 6 bases short and J 0 bases short, with 9 bases between.

CDR3 protein: CASSVAQGSTEAFF. In nucleotides, the CDR3 is TGTGCCAGCAGCGTAGCTCAGGGCAGCACTGAAGCTTTCTTT. The chain uses TRBV9 and TRBJ1-1; possible D gene TRBD1, 5 bases. Germline CDR1 is SGDLS and CDR2 is YYNGEE. V was trimmed by 0 bases and J by 4 bases, leaving 10 bases between them. The CDR3 sequence is 14 residues long.

This sequence joins TRBV7-9 and TRBJ2-7, with 8 bases lining up with TRBD2. V gave up 4 bases and J gave up 4 bases; unmatched junction bases: 3. Germline loops: CDR1 SEHNR, CDR2 FQNEAQ (reference sequence). The length of the CDR3 is 13 residues. For the CDR3, the DNA is TGTGCCAGCAGCTCGACTAGCGTGTACGAGCAGTACGTC. Translated: CASSSTSVYEQYV.

The V call is TRBV6-1, the J call TRBJ1-3; the D is unclear. Germline V gene data show CDR1 as MNHNS and CDR2 as SASEGT. Between the trimmed V and J ends, which lost 1 base and 2 bases, there was a span of 15 bases. CDR3 size: 17 residues. In nucleotides, the CDR3 is TGTGCCAGCAGTGAAGACAGTGTTTACTTGCCTGGAAACACCATATATTTT. It translates to CASSEDSVYLPGNTIYF.

The chain combines TRBV5-8 with TRBJ2-7; weak D call: TRBD2 (5 bases). This CDR3 contains 14 residues. V shed 2 bases and J shed 3 bases, with 12 bases lying between them. CDR1 and CDR2 from the germline V gene are SGHTS and YDEGEE. CDR3 nucleotide sequence: TGTGCCAGCAGCTTCGACCTAGCCAACTACGAGCAGTACGTC. It yields the protein CASSFDLANYEQYV.

The chain couples TRBV5-6 to TRBJ1-2; D may be TRBD1 (5 bases). The length of the CDR3 is 14 residues. Between the trimmed V and J ends, which lost 5 bases and 8 bases, there was a span of 19 bases. Germline V CDR1 and CDR2: SGHDT, YYEEEE. The CDR3 sequence: CASRYFTGGGGYTF. In DNA, the CDR3 is TGTGCCAGCAGATATTTTACGGGGGGAGGAGGCTACACCTTC.

J is TRBJ2-1 and V is TRBV7-2; TRBD1 aligns across 8 bases. Germline assignment: CDR1 SGHTA and CDR2 FQGNSA. J lost 6 bases, V lost 5 bases, and 3 bases had no gene match. This CDR3 spans 13 amino acids. The CDR3 region has the DNA TGTGCCAGCAGCACGACAGGGGCCAATGAGCAGTTCTTC. It translates to CASSTTGANEQFF.

This chain joins TRBV6-6 and TRBJ2-7, with TRBD2 matching 8 bases. The junction had 6 bases not matched to a gene; V was cut back by 0 bases and J by 5 bases. The CDR3 is 15 amino acids. Germline V CDR1 and CDR2: MNHNY, SVGAGI (reference sequence). The CDR3 spells CASSYSGGGRNEQYF. CDR3 bases: TGTGCCAGCAGTTACTCGGGCGGGGGGCGCAACGAGCAGTACTTC.

This chain connects TRBV7-3 to TRBJ2-1; 7 nucleotides match TRBD1. The germline CDR1 and CDR2 sequences are SGHTA and FQGTGA. The CDR3 runs to 15 residues. Unmatched junction bases numbered 14, after V lost 6 bases and J lost 9 bases. The CDR3 is CASSPTGFMYGEQFF. CDR3 sequence (DNA): TGTGCCAGCAGTCCGACAGGGTTCATGTATGGTGAGCAGTTCTTC.

The genes are TRBV9 and TRBJ1-2; possibly TRBD1 for D (6 bases). In germline, CDR1 is SGDLS, CDR2 YYNGEE. V lost 6 bases to trimming and J lost 5 bases, with 14 bases between them. The CDR3 has 13 amino acids. The CDR3 region is CASTGGAGYGYTF. CDR3 DNA: TGTGCCAGCACCGGGGGGGCGGGTTATGGCTACACCTTC.

This chain joins TRBV11-3 and TRBJ1-1; D may be TRBD1 (5 bases). CDR1 and CDR2 (germline): SGHNT, YENEEA. CDR3 length: 15 residues. Trimming took 3 bases from V and 4 from J, leaving 15 bases between them. The CDR3 protein is CASSFDLNGATEAFF. The DNA of the CDR3 is TGTGCCAGCAGCTTCGACCTGAATGGGGCCACTGAAGCTTTCTTT.

V is TRBV7-9 and J is TRBJ1-2, with a possible D match to TRBD1 (5 bases). The V gene lost 6 bases and the J gene lost 4 bases, with 15 bases spanning the gap. Germline loops: CDR1 SEHNR, CDR2 FQNEAQ (reference sequence). The CDR3 covers 14 residues. The CDR3 region has the DNA TGTGCCAGCAGGGGGACTACGAGGGGCTATGGCTACACCTTC. Protein product: CASRGTTRGYGYTF.

The chain has TRBV15 and TRBJ2-7, with TRBD1 as a possible D gene (6 bases). CDR1 LNHNV and CDR2 YYDKDF come from the germline V gene (reference sequence). The CDR3 consists of 12 residues. The V end lost 4 bases, the J end lost 7 bases, and 11 bases lay between the germline ends. The CDR3 sequence: CATSTTGREQYF. DNA of the CDR3: TGTGCCACCAGCACCACAGGGCGAGAGCAGTACTTC.

The sample holds a few counts of this clone. A read error may account for a junction end that differs from germline. This sequence joins TRBV7-2 and TRBJ1-4; 9 nucleotides agree with TRBD1. CDR1 is SGHTA and CDR2 is FQGNSA in the germline V gene. The CDR3 runs 16 residues. In DNA form, the CDR3 reads TGCGCCAGCAGCCAAGATCTGGGACAGGGATTTGAAAAACTGTTTTTT. This gives the protein CASSQDLGQGFEKLFF. The full variable domain, rest sourced from reference TRBV7-2 and TRBJ1-4, is GAGVSQSPSNKVTEKGKDVELRCDPISGHTALYWYRQSLGQGLEFLIYFQGNSAPDKSGLPSDRFSAERTGGSVSTLTIQRTQQEDSAVYLCASSQDLGQGFEKLFFGSGTQLSVL.

J is TRBJ2-5 and V is TRBV9; possible D gene TRBD2, 6 bases. The CDR3 runs 14 residues. CDR1 and CDR2 from the germline V gene are SGDLS and YYNGEE. With 2 bases removed from V and 1 base from J, the gap between germline ends came to 9 bases. CDR3 region: CASSVGRGQETQYF. CDR3 DNA sequence: TGTGCCAGCAGCGTGGGGCGGGGCCAAGAGACCCAGTACTTC.

The CDR3 here is CASSRLAGGYNEQFF. The CDR3 DNA follows: TGTGCCAGCAGCAGACTAGCGGGAGGGTACAATGAGCAGTTCTTC. V and J are TRBV7-2 and TRBJ2-1, with 14 positions matching TRBD2. This CDR3 comprises 15 residues. The V and J ends lost 5 bases and 4 bases, in that order; junction bases with no gene match: 1. The germline V gene has CDR1 SGHTA and CDR2 FQGNSA.

This clone was counted between two and nine times. V and J are TRBV27 and TRBJ1-2, with 7 positions matching TRBD1. The germline gives CDR1 MNHEY, CDR2 SMNVEV (reference sequence). The CDR3 consists of 16 residues. V trimming: 7 bases; J trimming: 2 bases; junction bases outside the gene matches: 13. CDR3 region: CASKELSQGSNYGYTF. For the CDR3, the DNA is TGTGCCAGCAAGGAATTGTCACAGGGGTCGAACTATGGCTACACCTTC.